This record looks at one TCR beta chain sequence and its context. This sample is part of a study of blood T cell repertoires in COVID-19. Germline loops: CDR1 SGDLS, CDR2 YYNGEE. With 6 bases removed from V and 8 bases from J, the gap between germline ends came to 21 bases. The CDR3 loop spans 15 amino acids. The table came from immunoSEQ multiplex PCR; TCRdb's copy has only in-frame clones and leaves some out. The profile shows roughly 86,000 clones, under 85% of them singletons. Seattle researchers signed up patients amid active infection and tracked them longitudinally. V is TRBV9 and J is TRBJ2-1; a possible D gene is TRBD2 (6 bases). This TCR came from a woman older than 75 with COVID-19, enrolled during active disease. The sample comprised peripheral blood. The CDR3 nucleotides read TGTGCCAGCACCCGAAACGTTCTAGCGACCGATGAGCAGTTCTTC. Its translation is CASTRNVLATDEQFF.